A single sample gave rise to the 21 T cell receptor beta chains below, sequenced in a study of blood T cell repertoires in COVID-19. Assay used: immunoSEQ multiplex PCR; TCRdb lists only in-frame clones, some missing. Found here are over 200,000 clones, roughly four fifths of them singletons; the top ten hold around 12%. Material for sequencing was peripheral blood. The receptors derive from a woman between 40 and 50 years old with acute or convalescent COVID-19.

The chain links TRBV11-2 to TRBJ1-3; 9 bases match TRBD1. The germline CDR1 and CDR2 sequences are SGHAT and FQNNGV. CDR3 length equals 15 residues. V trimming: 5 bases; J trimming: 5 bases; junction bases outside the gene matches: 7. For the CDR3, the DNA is TGTGCCAGCAGCGGACAGGGGATCATGAGAAACACCATATATTTT. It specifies CASSGQGIMRNTIYF.

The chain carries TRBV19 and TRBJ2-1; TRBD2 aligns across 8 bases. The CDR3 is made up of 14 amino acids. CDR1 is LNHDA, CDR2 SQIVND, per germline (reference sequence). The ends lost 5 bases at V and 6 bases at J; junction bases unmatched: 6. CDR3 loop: CASSLLAGLNEQFF. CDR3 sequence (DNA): TGTGCCAGTAGTCTCCTAGCGGGTCTCAATGAGCAGTTCTTC.

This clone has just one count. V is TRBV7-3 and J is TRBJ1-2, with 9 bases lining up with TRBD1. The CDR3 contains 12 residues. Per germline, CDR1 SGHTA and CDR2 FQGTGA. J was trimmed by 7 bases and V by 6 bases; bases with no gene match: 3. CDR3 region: CASSPTGGGYTF. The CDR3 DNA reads TGTGCCAGCAGTCCGACAGGGGGTGGCTACACCTTC. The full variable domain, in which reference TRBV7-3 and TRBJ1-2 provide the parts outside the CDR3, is GAGVSQTPSNKVTEKGKYVELRCDPISGHTALYWYRQSLGQGPEFLIYFQGTGAADDSGLPNDRFFAVRPEGSVSTLKIQRTERGDSAVYLCASSPTGGGYTFGSGTRLTVV.

This chain's CDR3 is CASKDRQNTEAFF. For the CDR3, the DNA is TGTGCCAGTAAAGACAGACAGAACACTGAAGCTTTCTTT. J is TRBJ1-1 and V is TRBV19, with a possible D match to TRBD1 (5 bases). The CDR3 totals 13 residues. The germline V gene has CDR1 LNHDA and CDR2 SQIVND (reference sequence). The germline V and J ends were trimmed by 7 bases and 1 base, with 10 bases remaining between them.

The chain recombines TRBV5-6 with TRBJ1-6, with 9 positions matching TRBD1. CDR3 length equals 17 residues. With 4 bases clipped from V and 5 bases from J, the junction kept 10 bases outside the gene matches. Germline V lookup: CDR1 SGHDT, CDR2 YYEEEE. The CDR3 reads CASSLSVGTGNNSPLHF. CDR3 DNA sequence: TGTGCCAGCAGCCTTTCAGTCGGGACAGGGAATAATTCACCCCTCCACTTT.

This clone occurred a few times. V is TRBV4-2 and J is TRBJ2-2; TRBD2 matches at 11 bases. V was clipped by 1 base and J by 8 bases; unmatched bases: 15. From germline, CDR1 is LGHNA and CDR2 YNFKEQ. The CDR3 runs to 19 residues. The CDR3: CASSQVTSGSLGGRGELFF. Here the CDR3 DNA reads TGTGCCAGCAGCCAAGTCACTAGCGGGAGTTTGGGTGGGAGAGGGGAGCTGTTTTTT.

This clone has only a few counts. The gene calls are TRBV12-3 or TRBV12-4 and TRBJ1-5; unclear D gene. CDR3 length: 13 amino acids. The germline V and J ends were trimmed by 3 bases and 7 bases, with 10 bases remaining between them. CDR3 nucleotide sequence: TGTGCCAGCAGTTTGGGCCTAAGACAGCCCCAGCATTTT. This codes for CASSLGLRQPQHF.

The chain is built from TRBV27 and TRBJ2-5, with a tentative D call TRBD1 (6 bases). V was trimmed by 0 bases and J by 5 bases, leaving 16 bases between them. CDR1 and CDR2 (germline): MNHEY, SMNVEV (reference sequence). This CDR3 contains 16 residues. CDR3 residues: CASSLSYRVVSETQYF. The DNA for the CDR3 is TGTGCCAGCAGTTTATCGTACAGGGTAGTGTCGGAGACCCAGTACTTC.

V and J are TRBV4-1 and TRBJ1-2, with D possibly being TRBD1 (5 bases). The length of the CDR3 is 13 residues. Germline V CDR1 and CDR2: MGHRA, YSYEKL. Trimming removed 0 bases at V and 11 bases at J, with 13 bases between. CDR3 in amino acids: CASSQDGTTGYTF. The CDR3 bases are TGCGCCAGCAGCCAAGATGGGACTACTGGATACACCTTC.

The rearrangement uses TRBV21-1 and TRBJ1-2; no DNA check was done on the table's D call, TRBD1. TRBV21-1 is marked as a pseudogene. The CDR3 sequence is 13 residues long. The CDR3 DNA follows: TGTGCCAGCAGAGCAGGGGGCAAATATGGCTACACCTTC. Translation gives CASRAGGKYGYTF.

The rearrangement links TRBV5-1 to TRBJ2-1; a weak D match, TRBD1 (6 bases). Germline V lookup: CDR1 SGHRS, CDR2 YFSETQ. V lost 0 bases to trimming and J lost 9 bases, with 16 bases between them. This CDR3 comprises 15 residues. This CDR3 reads CASSLEGVPGSEQFF. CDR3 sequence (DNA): TGCGCCAGCAGCTTGGAGGGGGTCCCGGGGAGTGAGCAGTTCTTC.

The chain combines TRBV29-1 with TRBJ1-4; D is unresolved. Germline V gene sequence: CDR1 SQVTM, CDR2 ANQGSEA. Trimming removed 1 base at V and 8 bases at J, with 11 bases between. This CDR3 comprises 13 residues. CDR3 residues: CSVEGSAREKLFF. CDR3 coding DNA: TGCAGCGTTGAAGGTTCCGCGAGGGAAAAACTGTTTTTT.

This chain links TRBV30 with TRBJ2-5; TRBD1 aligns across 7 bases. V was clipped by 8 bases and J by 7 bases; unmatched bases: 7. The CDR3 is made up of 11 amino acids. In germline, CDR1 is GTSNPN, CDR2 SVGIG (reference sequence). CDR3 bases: TGTGCCCACGGACAGGCGGGGACCCAGTACTTC. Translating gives CAHGQAGTQYF.

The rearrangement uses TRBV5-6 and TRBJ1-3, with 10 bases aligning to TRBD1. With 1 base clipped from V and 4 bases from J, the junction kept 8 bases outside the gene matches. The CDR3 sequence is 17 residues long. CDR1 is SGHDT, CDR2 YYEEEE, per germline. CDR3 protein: CASSLRTGTGDGNTIYF. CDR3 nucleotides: TGTGCCAGCAGCTTGAGGACCGGGACAGGGGACGGAAACACCATATATTTT.

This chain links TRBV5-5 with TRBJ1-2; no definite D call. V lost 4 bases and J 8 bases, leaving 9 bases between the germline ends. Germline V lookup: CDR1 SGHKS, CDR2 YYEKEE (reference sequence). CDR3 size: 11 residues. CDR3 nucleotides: TGTGCCAGCAGCCATTCGAGAGGCTACACCTTC. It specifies CASSHSRGYTF.

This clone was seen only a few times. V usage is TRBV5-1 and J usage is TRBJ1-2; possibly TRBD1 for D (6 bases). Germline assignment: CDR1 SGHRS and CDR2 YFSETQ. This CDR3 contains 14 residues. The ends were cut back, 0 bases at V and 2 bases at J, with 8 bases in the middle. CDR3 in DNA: TGCGCCAGCAGCTTGGGACAGGAAAACTATGGCTACACCTTC. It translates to CASSLGQENYGYTF. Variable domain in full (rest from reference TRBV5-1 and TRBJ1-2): KAGVTQTPRYLIKTRGQQVTLSCSPISGHRSVSWYQQTPGQGLQFLFEYFSETQRNKGNFPGRFSGRQFSNSRSEMNVSTLELGDSALYLCASSLGQENYGYTFGSGTRLTVV.

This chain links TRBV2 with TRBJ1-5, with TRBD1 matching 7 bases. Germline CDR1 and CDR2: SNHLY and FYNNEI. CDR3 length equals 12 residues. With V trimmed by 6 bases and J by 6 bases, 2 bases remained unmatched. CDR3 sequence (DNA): TGTGCCAGCAGCTCAGGGGGTCAGCCCCAGCATTTT. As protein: CASSSGGQPQHF.

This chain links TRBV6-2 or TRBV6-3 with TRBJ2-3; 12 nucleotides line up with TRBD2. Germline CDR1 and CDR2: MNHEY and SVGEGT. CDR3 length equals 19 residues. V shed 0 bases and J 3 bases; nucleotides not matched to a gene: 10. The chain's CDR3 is CASSYSLAGGPIMTDTQYF. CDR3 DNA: TGTGCCAGCAGTTACTCCCTAGCGGGAGGGCCCATCATGACAGATACGCAGTATTTT.

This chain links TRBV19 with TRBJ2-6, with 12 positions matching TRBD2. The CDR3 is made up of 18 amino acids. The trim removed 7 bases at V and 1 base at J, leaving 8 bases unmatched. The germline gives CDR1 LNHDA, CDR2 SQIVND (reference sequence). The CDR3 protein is CASTLAGGAKSGANVLTF. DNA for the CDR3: TGTGCCAGTACACTAGCGGGAGGCGCGAAATCTGGGGCCAACGTCCTGACTTTC. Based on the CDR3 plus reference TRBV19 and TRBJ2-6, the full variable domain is DGGITQSPKYLFRKEGQNVTLSCEQNLNHDAMYWYRQDPGQGLRLIYYSQIVNDFQKGDIAEGYSVSREKKESFPLTVTSAQKNPTAFYLCASTLAGGAKSGANVLTFGAGSRLTVL.

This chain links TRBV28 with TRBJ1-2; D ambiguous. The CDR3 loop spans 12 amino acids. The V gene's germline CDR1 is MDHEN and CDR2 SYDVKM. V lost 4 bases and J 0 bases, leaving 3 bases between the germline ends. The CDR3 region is CASSSTNYGYTF. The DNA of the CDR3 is TGTGCCAGCAGTTCTACTAACTATGGCTACACCTTC.

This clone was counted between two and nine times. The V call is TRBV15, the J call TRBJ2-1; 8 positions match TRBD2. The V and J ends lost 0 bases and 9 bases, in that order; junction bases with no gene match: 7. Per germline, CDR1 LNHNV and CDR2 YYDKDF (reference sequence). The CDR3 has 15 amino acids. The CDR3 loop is CATSRDSLLAVEQFF. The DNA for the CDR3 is TGTGCCACCAGCAGAGATAGTTTACTAGCGGTTGAGCAGTTCTTC.